The clone carrying this TCR beta chain appeared a few times. Trimming shortened V by 5 bases and J by 0 bases, and 7 bases separated the two germline ends. The germline CDR1 and CDR2 sequences are SQVTM and ANQGSEA. The CDR3 is 12 amino acids. This entry belongs to a study of T cell changes during pregnancy in multiple sclerosis. The method was immunoSEQ multiplex PCR; TCRdb's version includes in-frame clones alone and lacks a portion of them. The sample includes approximately 92,000 clones, about 92% of them seen just once. The material was peripheral blood, obtained in the first trimester of pregnancy. This chain uses TRBV29-1 with TRBJ1-1, with D uncertain. The source of this sequence is a female donor with multiple sclerosis, enrolled in a pregnancy study. CDR3 coding DNA: TGCAGCGTTCAACAGATGAACACTGAAGCTTTCTTT. Residues: CSVQQMNTEAFF.